This record looks at one TCR beta chain sequence and its context. Its antigen is not known. The CDR3 is 14 amino acids. In germline, CDR1 is SQVTM, CDR2 ANQGSEA. V was trimmed by 5 bases and J by 5 bases, leaving 16 bases between them. This record belongs to a study of T cells after yellow fever vaccination. Study-wide results and limits: Most primary-vaccination clones recurred post-booster (around 95% CD4, over 70% CD8).

TCRdb re-called the 5' RACE reads through MiXCR, storing one row per CDR3 protein. The table lists some 390,000 distinct CDR3 sequences, around a sixth of them singletons, with 18% in the top ten. The gene calls are TRBV29-1 and TRBJ2-1; possible D gene TRBD1, 5 bases. The input for sequencing was PBMCs, taken before the yellow fever booster vaccination. The sequence was obtained from a man aged 18 to 30 who received the YFV17D yellow fever vaccine. In DNA, the CDR3 is TGCAGCGTTCAGGGCCGCCGGGTCCACAATGAGCAGTTCTTC. It specifies CSVQGRRVHNEQFF.